The 13 T cell receptor beta chains listed next were all sequenced from one sample in a study of T cell clonotyping in hematopoietic cell transplantation. Method: immunoSEQ multiplex PCR; TCRdb's copy keeps in-frame clones and lacks some. The sample comprises fewer than 80,000 clones, approximately 94% of which are singletons, and around 1.6% rests with the top ten. Sequenced: peripheral blood mononuclear cells. The receptors were gathered from a man aged 50 or older in good health. Some clones in this sample may be carry-over from other donors' samples.

The J gene is TRBJ2-2, the V gene TRBV7-3, with D perhaps TRBD1 (6 bases). The CDR3 has 15 residues. The V end lost 0 bases, the J end lost 7 bases, and 12 bases lay between the germline ends. Germline loops: CDR1 SGHTA, CDR2 FQGTGA. The CDR3 DNA reads TGTGCCAGCAGCTTAACAGGCAGGGGATACGGGGAGCTGTTTTTT. Translated, it gives CASSLTGRGYGELFF. Looking up the rest from reference TRBV7-3 and TRBJ2-2 gives the full variable domain: GAGVSQTPSNKVTEKGKYVELRCDPISGHTALYWYRQSLGQGPEFLIYFQGTGAADDSGLPNDRFFAVRPEGSVSTLKIQRTERGDSAVYLCASSLTGRGYGELFFGEGSRLTVL.

The V gene is TRBV28, the J gene TRBJ2-7; 7 bases agree with TRBD2. Germline V gene data show CDR1 as MDHEN and CDR2 as SYDVKM. V dropped 8 bases and J dropped 6; count of bases not matched to a gene: 13. The CDR3 is made up of 14 amino acids. CDR3 residues: CASGWGGGRREQYF. The CDR3 DNA reads TGTGCCAGCGGCTGGGGGGGAGGACGTCGCGAGCAGTACTTC.

This chain joins TRBV18 and TRBJ2-7, with a weak D call TRBD2 (6 bases). CDR1 and CDR2 (germline): KGHSH, LQKENI. This CDR3 contains 16 residues. Trimming cost V 0 bases and J 3 bases, with 15 bases left between them. The CDR3 coding sequence is TGTGCCAGCTCACCACCGGGAGGTGATAGTTTCTACGAGCAGTACTTC. Amino acid sequence: CASSPPGGDSFYEQYF. Supplemented by reference TRBV18 and TRBJ2-7, the full variable domain reads NAGVMQNPRHLVRRRGQEARLRCSPMKGHSHVYWYRQLPEEGLKFMVYLQKENIIDESGMPKERFSAEFPKEGPSILRIQQVVRGDSAAYFCASSPPGGDSFYEQYFGPGTRLTVT.

The rearrangement links TRBV2 to TRBJ2-4, with a weak D call TRBD2 (6 bases). The CDR3 totals 13 residues. V was trimmed by 5 bases and J by 9 bases, leaving 14 bases between them. The germline gives CDR1 SNHLY, CDR2 FYNNEI. The CDR3 coding sequence is TGTGCCAGCAGTCTGGAGGAGGGAGGCATTCAGTACTTC. This codes for CASSLEEGGIQYF.

The V gene is TRBV28, the J gene TRBJ2-7; D perhaps matches TRBD1 (6 bases). V was pared by 5 bases and J by 3 bases, with 17 bases between. The CDR3 is made up of 15 amino acids. Germline V gives CDR1 MDHEN, CDR2 SYDVKM. DNA for the CDR3: TGTGCCAGCAGTCTCCGAAGACAGGCCTACTACGAGCAGTACTTC. Protein sequence: CASSLRRQAYYEQYF.

This chain links TRBV28 with TRBJ2-2; the D call may be TRBD1 or TRBD2 (5 bases each). The V gene lost 5 bases and the J gene lost 3 bases, with 25 bases spanning the gap. The germline V gene has CDR1 MDHEN and CDR2 SYDVKM. This CDR3 is built from 19 residues. CDR3 DNA: TGTGCCAGCAGTACCAACCCGGGCGCGTGGGGGATCTACACCGGGGAGCTGTTTTTT. It encodes CASSTNPGAWGIYTGELFF.

The chain carries TRBV6-5 and TRBJ1-4; D gene uncertain. The CDR3 has 14 amino acids. The V end lost 4 bases, the J end lost 5 bases, and 11 bases lay between the germline ends. The germline V gene has CDR1 MNHEY and CDR2 SVGAGI. CDR3 nucleotide sequence: TGTGCCAGCAGTTCACCCGCTGAGAATGAAAAACTGTTTTTT. The encoded protein is CASSSPAENEKLFF.

This sequence joins TRBV19 and TRBJ2-5, with 9 nucleotides matching TRBD2. The CDR3 contains 13 residues. V was pared by 6 bases and J by 3 bases, with 2 bases of the junction left unmatched. The germline gives CDR1 LNHDA, CDR2 SQIVND (reference sequence). CDR3 region: CASRTSGEETQYF. The CDR3 nucleotides read TGTGCCAGTAGGACTAGCGGTGAAGAGACCCAGTACTTC.

J is TRBJ1-2 and V is TRBV6-1; 8 bases are a match to TRBD1. CDR1 MNHNS and CDR2 SASEGT come from the germline V gene. The junction had 8 bases not matched to a gene; V was cut back by 10 bases and J by 4 bases. The length of the CDR3 is 13 residues. The CDR3 here is CATAGQEGYGYTF. CDR3 in DNA: TGTGCCACTGCGGGACAGGAAGGCTATGGCTACACCTTC.

The chain couples TRBV27 to TRBJ2-7; D is possibly TRBD1 (5 bases). The V gene's germline CDR1 is MNHEY and CDR2 SMNVEV (reference sequence). The CDR3 consists of 13 residues. V was pared by 4 bases and J by 2 bases, with 9 bases between. CDR3 in amino acids: CASSSSTAYEQYF. For the CDR3, the DNA is TGTGCCAGCAGTTCCTCGACAGCCTACGAGCAGTACTTC.

The V call is TRBV6-6, the J call TRBJ2-1; maybe TRBD2 (5 bases). CDR3 length: 15 residues. Per germline, CDR1 MNHNY and CDR2 SVGAGI (reference sequence). V was trimmed by 2 bases and J by 7 bases, leaving 15 bases between them. The CDR3 DNA reads TGTGCCAGCAGTTACGTACGGGGAGACCGGAATGAGCAGTTCTTC. Protein product: CASSYVRGDRNEQFF.

In the case of this clone: Other DNA sequences in the same sample also yield this CDR3. V usage is TRBV29-1 and J usage is TRBJ2-5, with TRBD1 matching 10 bases. CDR1 SQVTM and CDR2 ANQGSEA come from the germline V gene. V shed 6 bases, J shed 5 bases, and the junction held 3 bases outside the gene matches. The length of the CDR3 is 12 residues. This chain's CDR3 is CSVDRGRETQYF. CDR3 sequence (DNA): TGCAGCGTAGACAGGGGGCGTGAGACCCAGTACTTC.

The V gene is TRBV27, the J gene TRBJ2-7, with 12 bases that match TRBD2. The germline V gene encodes CDR1 MNHEY and CDR2 SMNVEV (reference sequence). This CDR3 is built from 14 residues. J gave up 4 bases and V 4 bases, and 2 bases lay outside the gene matches. CDR3 coding DNA: TGTGCCAGCAGTTCGACTAGCGGGAGATACGAGCAGTACTTC. Protein product: CASSSTSGRYEQYF.